The T cell receptor beta chain under discussion was sequenced for a study of CD8+CD57+ T cells in acquired aplastic anemia. For CDR3 and TCR beta VDJ profiling, genomic DNA was the template used. TCRdb called the reads again in MiXCR, with one record for every CDR3 protein. The table lists 400,000 to 450,000 distinct CDR3 sequences, 65% to 75% of them singletons. The CDR3 has 12 amino acids. Trimming took 4 bases from V and 3 from J, leaving 6 bases between them. Germline-derived CDR1 and CDR2 are MRHNA and SNTAGT. What was sequenced was sorted CD4+, CD8+, or CD8+CD57+ T cells (not recorded which) from PBMCs. This sequence originates from a human donor in good health, serving as a control. The V and J genes are TRBV6-4 and TRBJ1-1; D unresolved. DNA of the CDR3: TGTGCCAGCAGTGGCCGGGACACTGAAGCTTTCTTT. This translates into CASSGRDTEAFF.